This T cell receptor beta chain stems from a study of molecular identifiers for immune sequencing clone quantification. Findings and limits, study-wide: Highly expanded clone sizes could be underestimated by identical TCR molecules that share a barcode. Clones of above 20 RNA copies carried over 99% of effector molecules; in naive cells they carried under 1%.

Naive CD8 libraries used roughly 17,000 to 1,000,000 sorted cells and 10%, 30% or 50% RNA. Naive CD8 T cells, phenotype CD8+CD4-CCR7+CD45RA+, were sorted. The CDR3 has 14 residues. The germline V gene encodes CDR1 SEHNR and CDR2 FQNEAQ (reference sequence). The V and J ends lost 1 base and 2 bases respectively, with 8 bases between them. In the case of this clonotype: The antigen is undetermined. One base away lies a much larger clone, so this may be a sequencing read error.

TCRdb re-derived calls from the PCR reads in MiXCR, one entry per CDR3 protein. The sample has more than 70,000 distinct CDR3 sequences, 21% seen once. This clonotype originated in a human donor in good health. Some libraries in this study had Jurkat cell RNA spiked in. The V and J genes are TRBV7-9 and TRBJ2-5; D is undetermined. Material: naive CD8+ T cells from blood, with Jurkat cell RNA spiked in. Subset indicated: FACS-sorted CD8+CD4-CCR7+CD45RA+ naive T cells. In DNA form, the CDR3 reads TGTGCCAGCAGCTTAGGAAGTCATCAAGAGACCCAGTACTTC. Its protein is CASSLGSHQETQYF.